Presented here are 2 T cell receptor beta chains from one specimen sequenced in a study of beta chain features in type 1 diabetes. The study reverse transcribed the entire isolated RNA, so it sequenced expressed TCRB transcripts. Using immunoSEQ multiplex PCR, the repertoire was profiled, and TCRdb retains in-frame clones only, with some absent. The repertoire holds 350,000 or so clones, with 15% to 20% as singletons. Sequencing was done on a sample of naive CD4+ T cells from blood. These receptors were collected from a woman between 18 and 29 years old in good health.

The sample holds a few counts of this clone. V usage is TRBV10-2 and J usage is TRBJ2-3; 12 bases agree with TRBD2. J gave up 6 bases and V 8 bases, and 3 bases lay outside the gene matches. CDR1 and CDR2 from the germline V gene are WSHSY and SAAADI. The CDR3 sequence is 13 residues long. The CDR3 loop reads CASLTSGSDTQYF. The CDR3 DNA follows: TGCGCCAGCCTGACTAGCGGGAGCGATACGCAGTATTTT.

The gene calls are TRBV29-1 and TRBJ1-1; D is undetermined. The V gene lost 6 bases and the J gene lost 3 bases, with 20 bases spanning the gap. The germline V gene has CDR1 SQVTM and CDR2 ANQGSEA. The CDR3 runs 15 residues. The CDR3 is CSVVDGFERDTEAFF. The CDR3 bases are TGCAGCGTGGTAGACGGTTTTGAGAGGGACACTGAAGCTTTCTTT. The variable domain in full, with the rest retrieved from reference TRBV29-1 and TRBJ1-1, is SAVISQKPSRDICQRGTSLTIQCQVDSQVTMMFWYRQQPGQSLTLIATANQGSEATYESGFVIDKFPISRPNLTFSTLTVSNMSPEDSSIYLCSVVDGFERDTEAFFGQGTRLTVV.